This TCR beta chain emerged from a study of cytomegalovirus exposure and HLA in healthy donors. In the PCR, 60 Vbeta and 13 Jbeta primers were used. The repertoire was sequenced with immunoSEQ multiplex PCR; TCRdb's copy has only in-frame clones and lacks some. The repertoire consists of around 90,000 clones, with 81% occurring once and the leading ten covering about 9.3%. Germline V lookup: CDR1 SGHAT, CDR2 FQNNGV. The ends lost 2 bases at V and 2 bases at J; junction bases unmatched: 3. The CDR3 has 15 residues. Sequencing was carried out using PBMCs. The rearrangement links TRBV11-2 to TRBJ2-7, with 10 bases aligning to TRBD2. The receptor was isolated from a human donor in good health. Here the CDR3 reads CASSLNSGGPYEQYF. As DNA, the CDR3 is TGTGCCAGCAGCTTAAATAGCGGGGGGCCCTACGAGCAGTACTTC.